This T cell receptor beta chain was recorded in a study of blood T cell repertoires in COVID-19. J gave up 0 bases and V 2 bases, and 8 bases lay outside the gene matches. This CDR3 contains 17 residues. Per the germline V gene, CDR1 is SGHDT and CDR2 is YYEEEE. The protocol was immunoSEQ multiplex PCR, while the TCRdb copy is restricted to in-frame clones and leaves out a portion. The profile shows more than 200,000 clones, around 83% of them singletons. Sequencing input: peripheral blood. The source of this sequence is a woman in her 50s with COVID-19, enrolled during active disease. V and J are TRBV5-6 and TRBJ1-1, with 9 bases lining up with TRBD1. CDR3 sequence (DNA): TGTGCCAGCAGCTTACGGACAGGGGTCTTAGTGAACACTGAAGCTTTCTTT. It yields the protein CASSLRTGVLVNTEAFF.